These T cell receptor beta chains were read from a single sample in a study of blood T cells in healthy people across ages. TCRdb re-called the 5' RACE reads through MiXCR, storing one row per CDR3 protein. The data show hundreds of thousands of distinct CDR3 sequences, 45% to 50% seen once. Sequencing used blood. These receptors all stem from a woman aged 55-70 years in good health. Each CDR3 is given with its conserved first and last residue. The order of the fields is D gene, J gene, clone size, V gene, CDR3 protein, CDR3 DNA. D genes are given only for firm matches. Where a row states a size, it is once, few, many or the class of an expanded clone; other rows omit it.

d_call: .
j_call: TRBJ1-2
clone_size: once
v_call: TRBV28
cdr3_aa: CASSEGNFYGYTF
cdr3_nt: TGTGCCAGCAGTGAGGGGAATTTCTATGGCTACACCTTC

d_call: TRBD1
j_call: TRBJ2-3
clone_size: .
v_call: TRBV18
cdr3_aa: CASSPPFGTGDGTDTQYF
cdr3_nt: TGTGCCAGCTCACCACCGTTCGGGACAGGGGATGGCACAGATACGCAGTATTTT

d_call: .
j_call: TRBJ1-1
clone_size: .
v_call: TRBV4-3
cdr3_aa: CASSLAPTNTEAFF
cdr3_nt: TGCGCCAGCAGCCTAGCCCCCACGAACACTGAAGCTTTCTTT

d_call: .
j_call: TRBJ2-1
clone_size: few
v_call: TRBV5-1
cdr3_aa: CASSLESSAYNEQFF
cdr3_nt: TGCGCCAGCAGCCTAGAGAGTAGCGCTTACAATGAGCAGTTCTTC

d_call: .
j_call: TRBJ2-7
clone_size: .
v_call: TRBV20-1
cdr3_aa: CSASSAGEGEQYF
cdr3_nt: TGCAGTGCTAGTAGCGCAGGGGAGGGGGAGCAGTACTTC

d_call: TRBD2
j_call: TRBJ2-7
clone_size: few
v_call: TRBV20-1
cdr3_aa: CSVPDLAGGSYEQYF
cdr3_nt: TGCAGTGTCCCGGATCTAGCGGGAGGGTCCTACGAGCAGTACTTC

d_call: .
j_call: TRBJ1-1
clone_size: few
v_call: TRBV12-3/TRBV12-4
cdr3_aa: CASSLRRGGTEAFF
cdr3_nt: TGTGCCAGCAGTCTCCGACGGGGCGGCACTGAAGCTTTCTTT

d_call: .
j_call: TRBJ1-2
clone_size: .
v_call: TRBV27
cdr3_aa: CASSLREGVRHGYTF
cdr3_nt: TGTGCCAGCAGTTTACGGGAGGGGGTTAGACATGGCTACACCTTC

d_call: TRBD2
j_call: TRBJ2-7
clone_size: .
v_call: TRBV10-2
cdr3_aa: CASRPGGLGIFSYEQYF
cdr3_nt: TGCGCCAGCAGACCGGGGGGACTAGGGATTTTCTCCTACGAGCAGTACTTC

d_call: .
j_call: TRBJ1-6
clone_size: .
v_call: TRBV15
cdr3_aa: CATSRDYSPLHF
cdr3_nt: TGTGCCACCAGCAGAGACTACTCACCCCTCCACTTT

d_call: TRBD1
j_call: TRBJ1-1
clone_size: .
v_call: TRBV5-1
cdr3_aa: CASSTQQGGTEAFF
cdr3_nt: TGCGCCAGCAGCACCCAACAGGGGGGCACTGAAGCTTTCTTT

d_call: TRBD2
j_call: TRBJ2-7
clone_size: .
v_call: TRBV10-3
cdr3_aa: CAISDFVPGGTYEQYF
cdr3_nt: TGTGCCATCAGTGACTTCGTCCCGGGGGGAACCTACGAGCAGTACTTC

d_call: .
j_call: TRBJ1-2
clone_size: .
v_call: TRBV28
cdr3_aa: CASSLGGPKNYGYTF
cdr3_nt: TGTGCCAGCAGCCTGGGGGGACCGAAGAACTATGGCTACACCTTC

d_call: .
j_call: TRBJ2-1
clone_size: .
v_call: TRBV7-3
cdr3_aa: CASRTGEYNEQFF
cdr3_nt: TGTGCCAGCAGGACTGGTGAGTACAATGAGCAGTTCTTC

d_call: TRBD1
j_call: TRBJ2-3
clone_size: many
v_call: TRBV4-3
cdr3_aa: CASSRGQGHSTDTQYF
cdr3_nt: TGCGCCAGCAGCCGAGGACAGGGGCACTCCACAGATACGCAGTATTTT

d_call: .
j_call: TRBJ1-2
clone_size: .
v_call: TRBV7-3
cdr3_aa: CASSLTQGYGYTF
cdr3_nt: TGTGCCAGCAGCTTAACCCAGGGCTATGGCTACACCTTC

d_call: .
j_call: TRBJ2-7
clone_size: few
v_call: TRBV20-1
cdr3_aa: CSASRGISYEQYF
cdr3_nt: TGCAGTGCCTCCAGGGGAATCTCCTACGAGCAGTACTTC

d_call: TRBD1
j_call: TRBJ1-2
clone_size: few
v_call: TRBV3-1
cdr3_aa: CASSTRQGVRYGYGYTF
cdr3_nt: TGTGCCAGCAGCACCCGACAGGGCGTACGATACGGCTATGGCTACACCTTC

d_call: .
j_call: TRBJ2-1
clone_size: .
v_call: TRBV20-1
cdr3_aa: CSAMPGTYNEQFF
cdr3_nt: TGCAGTGCCATGCCCGGGACATACAATGAGCAGTTCTTC

d_call: .
j_call: TRBJ2-7
clone_size: .
v_call: TRBV30
cdr3_aa: CAWRGPFYEQYF
cdr3_nt: TGTGCCTGGAGAGGTCCGTTCTACGAGCAGTACTTC

d_call: .
j_call: TRBJ2-7
clone_size: .
v_call: TRBV4-1
cdr3_aa: CASSQDLRASGGYEQYF
cdr3_nt: TGCGCCAGCAGCCAAGATCTACGGGCTAGTGGGGGCTACGAGCAGTACTTC

d_call: TRBD1
j_call: TRBJ2-1
clone_size: .
v_call: TRBV12-3/TRBV12-4
cdr3_aa: CASSLGPGQGNNEQFF
cdr3_nt: TGTGCCAGCAGTTTAGGGCCGGGACAGGGGAATAATGAGCAGTTCTTC

d_call: .
j_call: TRBJ2-1
clone_size: .
v_call: TRBV15
cdr3_aa: CATSRDPGIYNEQFF
cdr3_nt: TGTGCCACCAGCAGAGATCCAGGAATATACAATGAGCAGTTCTTC

d_call: .
j_call: TRBJ1-2
clone_size: .
v_call: TRBV7-9
cdr3_aa: CASSPTWSDGYTF
cdr3_nt: TGTGCCAGCAGCCCTACGTGGTCGGATGGCTACACCTTC

d_call: .
j_call: TRBJ2-7
clone_size: .
v_call: TRBV5-1
cdr3_aa: CASSLVSSSYNEQYF
cdr3_nt: TGCGCCAGCAGCTTGGTTTCGAGCTCCTACAATGAGCAGTACTTC

d_call: .
j_call: TRBJ2-1
clone_size: few
v_call: TRBV29-1
cdr3_aa: CSAPRGLREQFF
cdr3_nt: TGCAGCGCTCCCCGGGGCCTCAGAGAGCAGTTCTTC

d_call: .
j_call: TRBJ1-6
clone_size: .
v_call: TRBV29-1
cdr3_aa: CSAADSFNSPLHF
cdr3_nt: TGCAGCGCCGCGGACAGTTTTAATTCACCCCTCCACTTT

d_call: .
j_call: TRBJ2-1
clone_size: .
v_call: TRBV20-1
cdr3_aa: CSATAASYNEQFF
cdr3_nt: TGCAGTGCCACAGCGGCCTCCTACAATGAGCAGTTCTTC

d_call: TRBD2
j_call: TRBJ2-5
clone_size: many
v_call: TRBV7-2
cdr3_aa: CASSPTTGTSEKYF
cdr3_nt: TGTGCCAGCAGCCCGACAACCGGGACTAGCGAGAAGTACTTC

d_call: TRBD1
j_call: TRBJ2-5
clone_size: few
v_call: TRBV24-1
cdr3_aa: CATSDLNTAGGGETQYF
cdr3_nt: TGTGCCACCAGTGATTTGAATACGGCAGGGGGCGGCGAGACCCAGTACTTC